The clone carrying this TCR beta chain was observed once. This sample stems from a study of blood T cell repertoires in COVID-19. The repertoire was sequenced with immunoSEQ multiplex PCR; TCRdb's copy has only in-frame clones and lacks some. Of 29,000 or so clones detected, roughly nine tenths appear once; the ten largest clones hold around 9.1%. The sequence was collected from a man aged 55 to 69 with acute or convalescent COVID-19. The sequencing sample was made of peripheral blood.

The CDR3 region is CSVGAGEQPQHF. CDR3 nucleotides: TGCAGCGTTGGGGCAGGGGAACAGCCCCAGCATTTT. The rearrangement uses TRBV29-1 and TRBJ1-5; a possible D gene is TRBD1 (6 bases). This CDR3 comprises 12 residues. The V end was cut by 4 bases, the J end by 7 bases, with 11 bases between. CDR1 is SQVTM, CDR2 ANQGSEA, per germline.